These 5 T cell receptor beta chains were all obtained from the same sample, sequenced in a study of PD-L1 blockade in urothelial cancer. Described time point: peripheral blood 6 weeks after treatment start. Data came from immunoSEQ multiplex PCR; TCRdb stores just in-frame clones and leaves some out. The table has over 100,000 clones, approximately 90% seen once. Sequenced here: PBMCs, sampled around atezolizumab (anti-PD-L1) treatment. The receptor set was obtained from a man in his sixties with urothelial cancer.

The gene calls are TRBV7-9 and TRBJ1-4; tentative D call: TRBD1 (6 bases). CDR3 length: 15 amino acids. The germline V gene has CDR1 SEHNR and CDR2 FQNEAQ (reference sequence). V lost 5 bases and J 0 bases, leaving 10 bases between the germline ends. The CDR3 is CASSPGQATNEKLFF. DNA for the CDR3: TGTGCCAGCAGCCCGGGACAAGCAACTAATGAAAAACTGTTTTTT.

This chain links TRBV30 with TRBJ2-1; 15 positions agree with TRBD2. J was trimmed by 9 bases and V by 3 bases; bases with no gene match: 6. This CDR3 is built from 15 residues. Germline V gene sequence: CDR1 GTSNPN, CDR2 SVGIG (reference sequence). CDR3 sequence reads: CAWSQGTSGGTEQFF. CDR3 bases: TGTGCCTGGAGCCAGGGGACTAGCGGGGGGACTGAGCAGTTCTTC.

The V call is TRBV2, the J call TRBJ2-2; 9 nucleotides agree with TRBD1. The CDR3 contains 17 residues. CDR1 and CDR2 from the germline V gene are SNHLY and FYNNEI. Trimming cost V 2 bases and J 1 base; bases outside gene matches: 5. For the CDR3, the DNA is TGTGCCAGCAGTGAACGGGGGACAGGGTGGAACACCGGGGAGCTGTTTTTT. It specifies CASSERGTGWNTGELFF.

The J gene is TRBJ2-7, the V gene TRBV5-4; TRBD1 agrees at 10 bases. The CDR3 consists of 16 residues. Germline assignment: CDR1 SGHNT and CDR2 YYREEE (reference sequence). J gave up 1 base and V 0 bases, and 4 bases lay outside the gene matches. Here the CDR3 reads CASSLGGGQGSYEQYF. As DNA, the CDR3 is TGTGCCAGCAGCTTGGGGGGGGGACAGGGGTCCTACGAGCAGTACTTC.

In DNA, the CDR3 is TGTGCCAGCCATACTCCACAGGTGAACACTGAAGCTTTCTTT. It is translated as CASHTPQVNTEAFF. V usage is TRBV2 and J usage is TRBJ1-1, with D perhaps matching TRBD1 (5 bases). Germline V lookup: CDR1 SNHLY, CDR2 FYNNEI. This CDR3 region has 14 residues. Trimming left V 8 bases short and J 0 bases short, with 13 bases between.